This T cell receptor (beta chain) comes out of a study of shared clonotypes between healthy human individuals. Notes on the study in general: In this cohort, only blood was sampled, and tissue repertoires likely differ. Clonotype sharing across donors was expected to vary with sequencing depth.

Splitting the CD4+ cells yielded a CD45RA+ naive subset and a CD45RA-negative memory subset. Data came from immunoSEQ multiplex PCR; TCRdb stores just in-frame clones and leaves some out. The sample includes nearly 750,000 clones, about two thirds of them seen just once. V lost 3 bases and J lost 3; bases outside the gene matches: 6. Germline-derived CDR1 and CDR2 are SGHNT and YYREEE (reference sequence). The CDR3 has 15 residues. As for this clone: Its antigen is as yet unknown.

The receptor comes from a woman younger than 45 in good health. The chain couples TRBV5-4 to TRBJ2-3; 8 nucleotides align to TRBD1. The source material was memory CD4+ T cells sorted from blood. Specified subset: CD45RA-negative fraction. DNA of the CDR3: TGTGCCAGCAGCTCAGGGGGCGCGAGGACAGATACGCAGTATTTT. Translated, it gives CASSSGGARTDTQYF.